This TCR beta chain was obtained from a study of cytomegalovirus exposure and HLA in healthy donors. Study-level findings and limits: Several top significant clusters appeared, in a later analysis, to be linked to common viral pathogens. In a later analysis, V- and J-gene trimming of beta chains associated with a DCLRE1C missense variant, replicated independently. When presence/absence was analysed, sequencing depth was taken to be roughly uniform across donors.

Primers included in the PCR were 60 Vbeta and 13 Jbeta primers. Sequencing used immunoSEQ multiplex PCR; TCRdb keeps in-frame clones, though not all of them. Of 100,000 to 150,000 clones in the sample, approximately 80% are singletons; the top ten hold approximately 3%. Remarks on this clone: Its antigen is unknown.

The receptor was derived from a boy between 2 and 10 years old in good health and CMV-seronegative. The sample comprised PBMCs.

The CDR3 sequence is CASTPGGLAFTDTQYF. The CDR3 DNA follows: TGCGCCAGCACCCCAGGGGGACTAGCGTTCACAGATACGCAGTATTTT. The genes are TRBV5-1 and TRBJ2-3, with 10 bases aligning to TRBD2. The CDR3 has 16 amino acids. The germline V gene encodes CDR1 SGHRS and CDR2 YFSETQ. The ends lost 6 bases at V and 2 bases at J; junction bases unmatched: 9. Full variable domain (remainder filled in from reference TRBV5-1 and TRBJ2-3): KAGVTQTPRYLIKTRGQQVTLSCSPISGHRSVSWYQQTPGQGLQFLFEYFSETQRNKGNFPGRFSGRQFSNSRSEMNVSTLELGDSALYLCASTPGGLAFTDTQYFGPGTRLTVL.